This T cell receptor (beta chain) was profiled in a study of molecular identifiers for immune sequencing clone quantification. Looking at the study overall: With replicates, the RNA of about 20,000 or 100,000 naive CD8 cells was split five ways and four were sequenced.

For naive CD8 T cells, sorting used the CD8+CD4-CCR7+CD45RA+ phenotype. In TCRdb, the PCR reads were re-called with MiXCR into one record per CDR3 protein. The sample includes under 600,000 distinct CDR3 sequences, about a fifth of them seen just once. This clonotype showed up many times. Its target is not known. This CDR3 is built from 15 residues. Germline loops: CDR1 SGHTA, CDR2 FQGNSA. The V end was cut by 4 bases, the J end by 0 bases, with 10 bases between. The study's findings and limits: In naive cells, under 1% of molecules belonged to clones above 20 RNA copies, against over 98% in effector cells. Jurkat TCR RNA from one cell was spiked into approximately 1 million naive cells, and it was reportedly detectable there.

The sample consisted of naive CD8+ T cells from blood, with Jurkat cell RNA spiked in. The subset denotes: FACS-sorted CD8+CD4-CCR7+CD45RA+ naive T cells. This clonotype was sampled from a human donor in good health. Some libraries in this study had Jurkat cell RNA spiked in. The rearrangement uses TRBV7-2 and TRBJ2-1, with D maybe TRBD2 (5 bases). In nucleotides, the CDR3 is TGTGCCAGCAGCTCGCTAGCCCGCTCCTACAATGAGCAGTTCTTC. Protein product: CASSSLARSYNEQFF.